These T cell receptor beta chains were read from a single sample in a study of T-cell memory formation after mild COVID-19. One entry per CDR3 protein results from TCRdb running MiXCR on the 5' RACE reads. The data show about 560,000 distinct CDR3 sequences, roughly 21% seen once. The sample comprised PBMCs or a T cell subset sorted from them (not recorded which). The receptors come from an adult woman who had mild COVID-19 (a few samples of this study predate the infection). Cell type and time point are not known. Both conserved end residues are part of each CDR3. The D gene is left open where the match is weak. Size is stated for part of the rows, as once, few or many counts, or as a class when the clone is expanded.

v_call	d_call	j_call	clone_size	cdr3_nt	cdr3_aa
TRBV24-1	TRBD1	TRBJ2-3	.	TGTGCCACCAGTGATTGGACAGGGCGCCCAGATACGCAGTATTTT	CATSDWTGRPDTQYF
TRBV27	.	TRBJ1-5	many	TGTGCCAGCAGTTTATCGGTGCCTCGGTATCAGCCCCAGCATTTT	CASSLSVPRYQPQHF
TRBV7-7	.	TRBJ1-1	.	TGTGCTAGCAGTCATCCTAACCGGGGGCCGAACACTGAAGCTTTCTTT	CASSHPNRGPNTEAFF
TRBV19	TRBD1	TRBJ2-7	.	TGTGCCAGTAGTTTCCGGGACAGGGGCTACGAGCAGTACTTC	CASSFRDRGYEQYF
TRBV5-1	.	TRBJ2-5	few	TGCGCCAGCAGCAAGGGACTGGGGCCGTACCAAGAGACCCAGTACTTC	CASSKGLGPYQETQYF
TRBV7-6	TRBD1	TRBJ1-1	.	TGTGCCAGCAGCTTAGAACAGGGGGAGTTGAACACTGAAGCTTTCTTT	CASSLEQGELNTEAFF
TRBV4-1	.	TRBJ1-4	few	TGCGCCAGCAGCCAATCCACAGGGTTTAATGAAAAACTGTTTTTT	CASSQSTGFNEKLFF
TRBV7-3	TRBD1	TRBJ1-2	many	TGTGCCAGCAGCTTGGAGGGGGCATATGGCTACACCTTC	CASSLEGAYGYTF
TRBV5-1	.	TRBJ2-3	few	TGCGCCAGCAGCCCGGGGGACCGCGCAGCAGATACGCAGTATTTT	CASSPGDRAADTQYF
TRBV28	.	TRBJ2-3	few	TGTGCCAGCAGGAAGGCGGTTTCCAGCACAGATACGCAGTATTTT	CASRKAVSSTDTQYF
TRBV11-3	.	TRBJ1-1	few	TGTGCCAGCAGCCTTGGGCCTCCAATGAACACTGAAGCTTTCTTT	CASSLGPPMNTEAFF
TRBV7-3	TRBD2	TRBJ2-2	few	TGTGCCAGCAGCCCAACTAGCGGGAGCACCGGGGAGCTGTTTTTT	CASSPTSGSTGELFF